The 10 T cell receptor beta chains below come from one sample, sequenced in a study of Ad26.COV2.S vaccination and SARS-CoV-2 variants. Produced via immunoSEQ multiplex PCR; TCRdb's table is partial and in-frame only. Among roughly 460,000 clones, 70% to 90% were seen once, and the ten largest hold roughly 1.7%. Indicated treatment: roughly 18 received Ad26.COV2.S at low or high dose, single or two shots; 5 received placebo; per-sample allocation not given. Sampling occurred on day 63 after the first vaccine or placebo injection. Here the sequenced sample was peripheral blood, taken in a trial of Ad26.COV2.S vaccine versus placebo. Receptor source: a person between 18 and 65 years old who received the Ad26.COV2.S COVID-19 vaccine or a placebo.

The rearrangement links TRBV14 to TRBJ2-3; D gene ambiguous. V was trimmed by 4 bases and J by 5 bases, leaving 10 bases between them. The CDR3 sequence is 13 residues long. Germline V CDR1 and CDR2: SGHDN, FVKESK. The CDR3 reads CASSPQPQDTQYF. CDR3 nucleotides: TGTGCCAGCAGCCCCCAGCCCCAAGATACGCAGTATTTT.

This clone was counted a single time. V usage is TRBV7-2 and J usage is TRBJ2-5, with TRBD1 identical over 8 bases. CDR3 length: 15 residues. From germline, CDR1 is SGHTA and CDR2 FQGNSA. V was pared by 3 bases and J by 3 bases, with 6 bases of the junction left unmatched. The CDR3 DNA sequence: TGTGCCAGCAGCTTCGACAGGGGAAGGGAAGAGACCCAGTACTTC. Its translation is CASSFDRGREETQYF.

This chain links TRBV30 with TRBJ1-5, with D uncertain. From germline, CDR1 is GTSNPN and CDR2 SVGIG (reference sequence). Trimming took off 2 bases at V and 0 bases at J, with 11 bases between the two ends. The CDR3 has 15 amino acids. In DNA form, the CDR3 reads TGTGCCTGGAGTCCTGACGGCCTTAGCAATCAGCCCCAGCATTTT. It yields the protein CAWSPDGLSNQPQHF.

This clone was seen only once. The chain carries TRBV28 and TRBJ2-1, with no clear D. The V end was cut by 2 bases, the J end by 2 bases, with 1 base between. Germline V gene lookup returns CDR1 MDHEN and CDR2 SYDVKM. This CDR3 region has 12 residues. As DNA, the CDR3 is TGTGCCAGCAGTTTAGCCTACAATGAGCAGTTCTTC. As protein: CASSLAYNEQFF.

This clone was observed a single time. The chain is built from TRBV25-1 and TRBJ1-1; no clear D gene. Trimming took 2 bases from V and 3 from J, leaving 1 base between them. The CDR3 is 11 residues long. From germline, CDR1 is MGHDK and CDR2 SYGVNS. Here the CDR3 DNA reads TGTGCCAGCAGTGAAGACACTGAAGCTTTCTTT. Amino acids: CASSEDTEAFF.

The V call is TRBV5-6, the J call TRBJ1-2; D possibly corresponds to TRBD1 (5 bases). Germline CDR1 is SGHDT and CDR2 is YYEEEE. V gave up 0 bases and J gave up 4 bases, with 10 bases separating them. The CDR3 covers 14 residues. The CDR3: CASSLVQGGYGYTF. CDR3 nucleotide sequence: TGTGCCAGCAGCTTGGTGCAGGGAGGCTATGGCTACACCTTC.

The V gene is TRBV7-2, the J gene TRBJ2-7; TRBD1 agrees at 12 bases. Trimming removed 6 bases from V and 2 bases from J; junction bases left unmatched: 2. The CDR3 is 14 amino acids. From germline, CDR1 is SGHTA and CDR2 FQGNSA. CDR3 loop: CASRGDRGPYEQYF. The CDR3 DNA reads TGTGCCAGCAGGGGGGACAGGGGGCCCTACGAGCAGTACTTC.

As regards this clone: Other DNA sequences within the sample encode an identical CDR3. V usage is TRBV27 and J usage is TRBJ2-1; tentative D call: TRBD2 (5 bases). Germline lookup yields CDR1 MNHEY and CDR2 SMNVEV (reference sequence). This CDR3 contains 15 residues. Trimming pared 0 bases from V and 0 bases from J, leaving 6 bases between. The CDR3 spells CASSLSGSSYNEQFF. CDR3 nucleotides: TGTGCCAGCAGTTTATCGGGGAGCTCCTACAATGAGCAGTTCTTC.

The chain has TRBV7-3 and TRBJ2-3, with D possibly being TRBD1 (6 bases). Germline lookup yields CDR1 SGHTA and CDR2 FQGTGA. V lost 2 bases and J lost 8, with 17 bases in between. This CDR3 has 15 residues. The CDR3 loop reads CASSLGESQGGTQYF. The CDR3 DNA sequence: TGTGCCAGCAGCTTAGGGGAAAGTCAAGGGGGTACGCAGTATTTT.

This clone was seen at least ten times. DNA of the CDR3: TGTGCCAGCAGCTTATTCTCGGGCGGTAACTATGGCTACACCTTC. Amino acid sequence: CASSLFSGGNYGYTF. The rearrangement links TRBV7-9 to TRBJ1-2, with D uncertain. CDR3 size: 15 residues. CDR1 is SEHNR and CDR2 is FQNEAQ in the germline V gene (reference sequence). Trimming pared 2 bases from V and 1 base from J, leaving 11 bases between.